This T cell receptor (beta chain) was captured in a study of CD8+ T cells in alopecia areata. Study-level information: Treated patients swallowed 5 to 10 mg of oral tofacitinib twice daily. Study results and limitations: Higher clonality was seen in lesional scalp than in normal scalp, especially in alopecia totalis/universalis.

Sequencing used cDNA as its template, made by extracting RNA and reverse transcribing it. Produced via immunoSEQ multiplex PCR; TCRdb's table is partial and in-frame only. The table includes about 200,000 clones, roughly two fifths detected once. Treatment indicated: oral pan-JAK inhibitor, 5-10 mg twice daily. The study team obtained lesional scalp punch biopsies and peripheral blood from alopecia areata patients. The germline CDR1 and CDR2 sequences are MNHEY and SMNVEV (reference sequence). CDR3 length: 15 amino acids. Unmatched junction bases numbered 6, after V lost 8 bases and J lost 2 bases. As concerns this clone: The antigen remains undetermined.

Material: CD4+ T cells sorted from blood, obtained at roughly week 30, from a patient treated with tofacitinib. V is TRBV27 and J is TRBJ2-3; TRBD2 matches 11 bases. The sequence was collected from a human donor with alopecia areata. CDR3 DNA sequence: TGTGCCAGCCTCCGACTAGCGGGGTTCACAGATACGCAGTATTTT. Residues: CASLRLAGFTDTQYF.